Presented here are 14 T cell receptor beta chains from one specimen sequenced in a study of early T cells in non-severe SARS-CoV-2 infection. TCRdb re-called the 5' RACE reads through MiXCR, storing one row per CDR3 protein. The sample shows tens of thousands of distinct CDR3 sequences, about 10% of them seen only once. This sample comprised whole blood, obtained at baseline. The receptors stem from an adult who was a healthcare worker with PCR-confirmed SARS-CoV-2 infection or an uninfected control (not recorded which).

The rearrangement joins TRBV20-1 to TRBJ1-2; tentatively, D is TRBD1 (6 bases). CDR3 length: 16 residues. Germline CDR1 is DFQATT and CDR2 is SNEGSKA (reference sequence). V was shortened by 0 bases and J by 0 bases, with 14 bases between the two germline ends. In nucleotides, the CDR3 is TGCAGTGCTAGAGATAAGATTCAGGGGACTAACTATGGCTACACCTTC. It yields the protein CSARDKIQGTNYGYTF.

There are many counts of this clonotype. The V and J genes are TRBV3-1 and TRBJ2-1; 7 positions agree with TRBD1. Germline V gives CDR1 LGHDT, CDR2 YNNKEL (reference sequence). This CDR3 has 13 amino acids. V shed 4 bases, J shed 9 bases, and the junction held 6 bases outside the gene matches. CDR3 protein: CASSPDWDSEQFF. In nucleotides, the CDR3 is TGTGCCAGCAGCCCCGATTGGGACAGTGAGCAGTTCTTC.

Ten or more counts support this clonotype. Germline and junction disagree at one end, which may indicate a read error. The CDR3 region is CASSTDSYNSPLHF. In DNA form, the CDR3 reads TGTGCCAGCAGTACAGACAGTTATAATTCACCCCTCCATTTT. The chain uses TRBV7-2 and TRBJ1-6, with D perhaps matching TRBD1 (5 bases). The germline CDR1 and CDR2 sequences are SGHTA and FQGNSA. The CDR3 is 14 residues long.

CDR3 nucleotides: TGCGCCAGCAGCCTTACTGGGGAACTCCATGGCTACACCTTC. Protein sequence: CASSLTGELHGYTF. The V and J genes are TRBV5-1 and TRBJ1-2, with no clear D. The CDR3 is made up of 14 amino acids. Germline lookup yields CDR1 SGHRS and CDR2 YFSETQ. V dropped 4 bases and J dropped 6 bases, with 16 bases sitting between them.

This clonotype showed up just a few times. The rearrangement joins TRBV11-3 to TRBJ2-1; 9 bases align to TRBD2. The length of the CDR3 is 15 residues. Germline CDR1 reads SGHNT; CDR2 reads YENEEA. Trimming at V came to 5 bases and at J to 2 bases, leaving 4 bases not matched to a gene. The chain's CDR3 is CASSPGLATYNEQFF. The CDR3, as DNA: TGTGCCAGCAGCCCGGGACTAGCAACCTACAATGAGCAGTTCTTC.

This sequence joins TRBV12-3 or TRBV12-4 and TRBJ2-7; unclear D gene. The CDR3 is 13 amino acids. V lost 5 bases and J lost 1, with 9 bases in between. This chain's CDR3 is CASSQTPSYEQYF. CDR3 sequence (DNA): TGTGCCAGCAGTCAAACACCGTCCTACGAGCAGTACTTC.

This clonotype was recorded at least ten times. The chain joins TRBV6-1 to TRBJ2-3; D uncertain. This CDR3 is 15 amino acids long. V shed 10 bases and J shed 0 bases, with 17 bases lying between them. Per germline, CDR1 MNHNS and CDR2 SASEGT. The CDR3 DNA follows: TGTGCCATCCAACAGCAGGCGTCTAGCACAGATACGCAGTATTTT. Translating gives CAIQQQASSTDTQYF.

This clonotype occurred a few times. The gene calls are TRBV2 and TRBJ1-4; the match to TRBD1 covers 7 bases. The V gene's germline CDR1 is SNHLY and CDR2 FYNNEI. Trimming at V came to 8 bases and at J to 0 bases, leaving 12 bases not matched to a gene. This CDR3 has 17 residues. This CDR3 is CASDPGQKIATNEKLFF. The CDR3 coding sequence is TGTGCCAGCGATCCGGGACAGAAGATAGCAACTAATGAAAAACTGTTTTTT. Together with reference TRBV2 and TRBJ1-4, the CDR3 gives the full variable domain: EPEVTQTPSHQVTQMGQEVILRCVPISNHLYFYWYRQILGQKVEFLVSFYNNEISEKSEIFDDQFSVERPDGSNFTLKIRSTKLEDSAMYFCASDPGQKIATNEKLFFGSGTQLSVL.

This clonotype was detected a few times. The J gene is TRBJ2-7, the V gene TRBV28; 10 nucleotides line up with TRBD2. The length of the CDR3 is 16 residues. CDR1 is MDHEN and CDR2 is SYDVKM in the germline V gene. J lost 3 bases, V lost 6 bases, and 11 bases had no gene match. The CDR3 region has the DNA TGTGCCAGCAGCCCCGTGGGAACTAGCGGGAACTACGAGCAGTACTTC. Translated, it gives CASSPVGTSGNYEQYF.

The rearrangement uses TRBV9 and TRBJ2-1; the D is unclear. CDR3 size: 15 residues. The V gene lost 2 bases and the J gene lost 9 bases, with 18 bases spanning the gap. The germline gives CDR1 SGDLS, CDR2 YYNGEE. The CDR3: CASSVVPTSDGEQFF. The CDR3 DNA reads TGTGCCAGCAGCGTCGTACCTACCTCAGACGGTGAGCAGTTCTTC.

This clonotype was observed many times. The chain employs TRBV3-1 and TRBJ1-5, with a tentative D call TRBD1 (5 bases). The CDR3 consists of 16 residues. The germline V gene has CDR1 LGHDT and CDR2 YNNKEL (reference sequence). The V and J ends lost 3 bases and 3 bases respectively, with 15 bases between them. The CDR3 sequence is CASSHSPGLINQPQHF. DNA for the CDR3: TGTGCCAGCAGCCATTCCCCGGGACTGATCAATCAGCCCCAGCATTTT.

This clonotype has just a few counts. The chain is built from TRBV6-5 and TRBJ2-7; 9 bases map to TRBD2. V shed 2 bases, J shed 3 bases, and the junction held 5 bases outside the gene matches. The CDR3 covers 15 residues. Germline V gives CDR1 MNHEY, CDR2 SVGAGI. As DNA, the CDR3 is TGTGCCAGCAGTTACCGGGGACTAGCTTACTACGAGCAGTACTTC. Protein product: CASSYRGLAYYEQYF.

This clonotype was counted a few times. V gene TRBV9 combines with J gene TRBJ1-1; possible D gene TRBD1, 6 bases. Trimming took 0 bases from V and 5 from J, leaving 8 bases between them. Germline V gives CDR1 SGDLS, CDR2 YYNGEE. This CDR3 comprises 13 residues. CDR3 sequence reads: CASSVEGGTEAFF. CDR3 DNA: TGTGCCAGCAGCGTAGAGGGGGGTACTGAAGCTTTCTTT.

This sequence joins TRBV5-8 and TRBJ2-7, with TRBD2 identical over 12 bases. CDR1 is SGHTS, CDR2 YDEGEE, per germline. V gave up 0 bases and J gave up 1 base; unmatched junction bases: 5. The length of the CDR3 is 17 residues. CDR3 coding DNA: TGTGCCAGCAGCTTGGGACTAGCGGGAGTTCAATCCTACGAGCAGTACTTC. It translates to CASSLGLAGVQSYEQYF. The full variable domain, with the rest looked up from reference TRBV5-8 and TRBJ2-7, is EAGVTQSPTHLIKTRGQQATLRCSPISGHTSVYWYQQALGLGLQFLLWYDEGEERNRGNFPPRFSGRQFPNYSSELNVNALELEDSALYLCASSLGLAGVQSYEQYFGPGTRLTVT.